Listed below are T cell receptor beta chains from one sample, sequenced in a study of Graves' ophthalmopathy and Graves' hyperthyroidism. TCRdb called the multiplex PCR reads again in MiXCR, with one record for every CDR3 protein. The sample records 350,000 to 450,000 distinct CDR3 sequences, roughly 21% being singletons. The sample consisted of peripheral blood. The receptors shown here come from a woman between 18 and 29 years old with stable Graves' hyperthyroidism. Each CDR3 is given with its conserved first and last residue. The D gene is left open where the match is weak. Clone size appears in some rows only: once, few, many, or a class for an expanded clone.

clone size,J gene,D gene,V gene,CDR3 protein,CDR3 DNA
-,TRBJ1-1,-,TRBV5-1,CASSHGTNEAFF,TGCGCCAGCAGCCACGGGACAAATGAAGCTTTCTTT
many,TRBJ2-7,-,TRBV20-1,CSARMSRLSYEQYF,TGCAGTGCTAGAATGTCCCGACTGTCCTACGAGCAGTACTTC
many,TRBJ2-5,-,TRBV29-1,CSVELGGKFGETQYF,TGCAGCGTGGAGCTCGGGGGTAAATTTGGGGAGACCCAGTACTTC
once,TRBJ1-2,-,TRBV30,CAWSSGLYGYTF,TGTGCCTGGAGTTCGGGGCTCTATGGCTACACCTTC
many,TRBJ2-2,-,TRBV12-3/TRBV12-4,CASSSTSSNTGELFF,TGTGCCAGCAGCTCGACATCATCGAACACCGGGGAGCTGTTTTTT
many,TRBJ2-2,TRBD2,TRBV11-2,CASTKPHRLAGSTGELFF,TGTGCCAGCACCAAACCTCATCGACTAGCGGGATCTACCGGGGAGCTGTTTTTT
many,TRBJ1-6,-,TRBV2,CASRLDWGDSPLHF,TGTGCCAGCAGATTGGACTGGGGGGATTCACCCCTCCACTTT
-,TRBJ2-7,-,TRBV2,CASKRTIGTYDQYF,TGTGCCAGCAAGAGGACTATCGGTACCTACGATCAGTACTTC
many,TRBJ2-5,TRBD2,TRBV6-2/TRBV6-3,CASSRGAGLAETQYF,TGTGCCAGCAGCCGAGGAGCGGGATTAGCAGAGACCCAGTACTTC
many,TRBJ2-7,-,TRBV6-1,CASGAEPYEQYF,TGTGCCTCTGGGGCGGAGCCCTACGAGCAGTACTTC
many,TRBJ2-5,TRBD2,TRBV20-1,CSARRLAGEGETQYF,TGCAGTGCTAGACGACTAGCGGGAGAGGGGGAGACCCAGTACTTC
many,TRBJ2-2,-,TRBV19,CASSPRDRNTGELFF,TGTGCCAGTAGTCCCCGAGACAGGAACACCGGGGAGCTGTTTTTT
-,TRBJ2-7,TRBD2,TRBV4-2,CASSQPLAGGLIEQYF,TGTGCCAGCAGCCAGCCCTTGGCGGGGGGGCTCATCGAGCAGTACTTC
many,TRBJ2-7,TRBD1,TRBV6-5,CASSYSGRDSQPYEQYF,TGTGCCAGCAGTTACTCCGGCCGGGACAGCCAACCCTACGAGCAGTACTTC
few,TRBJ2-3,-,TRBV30,CAWSRSNEDTQYF,TGTGCCTGGAGTCGCAGCAATGAAGATACGCAGTATTTT
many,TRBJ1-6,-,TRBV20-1,CSARTQGNNSPLHF,TGCAGTGCTAGGACGCAGGGGAATAATTCACCCCTCCACTTT
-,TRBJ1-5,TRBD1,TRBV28,CASSPTGNRGLSSNQPQHF,TGTGCCAGCAGTCCGACTGGGAACAGGGGGCTTTCCAGCAATCAGCCCCAGCATTTT
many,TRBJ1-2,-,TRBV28,CASTNLANYGYTF,TGTGCCAGCACCAATCTGGCTAACTATGGCTACACCTTC
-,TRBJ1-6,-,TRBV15,CATSRDTARGSGLHF,TGTGCCACCAGCAGGGATACCGCAAGGGGGTCGGGCCTCCACTTT
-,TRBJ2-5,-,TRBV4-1,CASSREPLKTQYF,TGCGCCAGCAGCCGGGAGCCTTTGAAGACCCAGTACTTC
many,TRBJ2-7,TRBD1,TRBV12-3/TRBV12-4,CASSPTGGEQYF,TGTGCCAGCAGTCCAACAGGGGGAGAGCAGTACTTC
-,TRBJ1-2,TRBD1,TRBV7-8,CASSRDRDWGLYGYTF,TGTGCCAGCAGCCGGGACAGGGACTGGGGGCTCTATGGCTACACCTTC
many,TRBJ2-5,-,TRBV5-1,CASSLGSKETQYF,TGCGCCAGCAGCTTGGGTTCGAAGGAGACCCAGTACTTC
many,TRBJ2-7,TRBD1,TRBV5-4,CASSLQRQGSYEQYF,TGTGCCAGCAGCTTGCAGCGACAGGGATCCTACGAGCAGTACTTC
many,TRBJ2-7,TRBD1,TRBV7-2,CASSPRRAGGFEQYF,TGTGCCAGCAGCCCCCGTAGGGCAGGGGGTTTCGAGCAGTACTTC
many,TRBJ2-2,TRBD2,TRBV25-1,CASSESSGTGELFF,TGTGCCAGCAGTGAATCTAGCGGGACCGGGGAGCTGTTTTTT